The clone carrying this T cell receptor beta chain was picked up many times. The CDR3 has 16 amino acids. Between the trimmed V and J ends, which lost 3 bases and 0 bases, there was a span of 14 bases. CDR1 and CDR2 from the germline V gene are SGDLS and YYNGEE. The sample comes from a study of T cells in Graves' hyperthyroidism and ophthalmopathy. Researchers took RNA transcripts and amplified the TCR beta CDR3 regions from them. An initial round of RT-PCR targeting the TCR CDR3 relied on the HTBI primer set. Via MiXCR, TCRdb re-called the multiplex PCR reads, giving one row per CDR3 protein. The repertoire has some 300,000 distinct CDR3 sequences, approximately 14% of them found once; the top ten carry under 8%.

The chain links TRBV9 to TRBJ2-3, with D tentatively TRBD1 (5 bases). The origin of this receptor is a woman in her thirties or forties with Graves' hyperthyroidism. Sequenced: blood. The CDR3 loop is CASSAHRGSSTDTQYF. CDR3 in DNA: TGTGCCAGCAGCGCGCATAGGGGATCTAGCACAGATACGCAGTATTTT. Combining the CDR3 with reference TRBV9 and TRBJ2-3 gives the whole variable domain DSGVTQTPKHLITATGQRVTLRCSPRSGDLSVYWYQQSLDQGLQFLIQYYNGEERAKGNILERFSAQQFPDLHSELNLSSLELGDSALYFCASSAHRGSSTDTQYFGPGTRLTVL.